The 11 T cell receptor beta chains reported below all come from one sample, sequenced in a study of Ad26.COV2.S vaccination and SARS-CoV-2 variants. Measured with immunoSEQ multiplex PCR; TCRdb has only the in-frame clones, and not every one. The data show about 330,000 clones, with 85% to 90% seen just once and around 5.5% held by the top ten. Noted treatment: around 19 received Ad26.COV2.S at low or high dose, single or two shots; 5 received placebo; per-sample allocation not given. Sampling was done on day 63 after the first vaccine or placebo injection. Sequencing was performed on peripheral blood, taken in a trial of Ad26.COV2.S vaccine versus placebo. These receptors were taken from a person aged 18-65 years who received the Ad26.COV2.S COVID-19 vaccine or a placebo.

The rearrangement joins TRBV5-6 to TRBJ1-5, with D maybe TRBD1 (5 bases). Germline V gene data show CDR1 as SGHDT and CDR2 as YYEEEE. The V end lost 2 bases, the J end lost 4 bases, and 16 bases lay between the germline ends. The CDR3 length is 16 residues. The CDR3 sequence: CASSFSGLQGNQPQHF. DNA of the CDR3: TGTGCCAGCAGCTTCTCAGGGCTGCAGGGAAATCAGCCCCAGCATTTT. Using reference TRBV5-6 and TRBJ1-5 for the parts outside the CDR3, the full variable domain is DAGVTQSPTHLIKTRGQQVTLRCSPKSGHDTVSWYQQALGQGPQFIFQYYEEEERQRGNFPDRFSGHQFPNYSSELNVNALLLGDSALYLCASSFSGLQGNQPQHFGDGTRLSIL.

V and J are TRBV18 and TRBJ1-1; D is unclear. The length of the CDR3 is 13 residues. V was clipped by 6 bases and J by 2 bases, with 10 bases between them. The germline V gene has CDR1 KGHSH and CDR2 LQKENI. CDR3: CASSPQRNTEAFF. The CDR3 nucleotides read TGTGCCAGCTCCCCTCAGCGTAACACTGAAGCTTTCTTT.

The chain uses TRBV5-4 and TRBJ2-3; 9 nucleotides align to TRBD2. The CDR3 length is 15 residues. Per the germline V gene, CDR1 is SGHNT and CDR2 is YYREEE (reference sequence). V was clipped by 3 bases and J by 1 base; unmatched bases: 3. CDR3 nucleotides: TGTGCCAGCAGCTCCGCGGGGGGGGGCACAGATACGCAGTATTTT. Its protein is CASSSAGGGTDTQYF.

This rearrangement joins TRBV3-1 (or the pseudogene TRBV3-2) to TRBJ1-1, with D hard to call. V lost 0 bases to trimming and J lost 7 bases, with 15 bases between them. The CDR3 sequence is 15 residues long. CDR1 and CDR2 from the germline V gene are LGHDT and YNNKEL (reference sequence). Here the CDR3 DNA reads TGTGCCAGCAGCCAAGATATTCGGGGTATTAGTGAAGCTTTCTTT. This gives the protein CASSQDIRGISEAFF.

CDR3 bases: TGTGCCAGCAGTTCCACCTACAATGAGCAGTTCTTC. Translation gives CASSSTYNEQFF. The rearrangement links TRBV27 to TRBJ2-1; D call uncertain. There are 12 residues in the CDR3. Germline V gene lookup returns CDR1 MNHEY and CDR2 SMNVEV (reference sequence). Trimming removed 4 bases at V and 2 bases at J, with 3 bases between.

The CDR3 nucleotides read TGTGCCAGCAGCTTAGAGGGAGACAGTTCCTACGAGCAGTACTTC. Its protein product is CASSLEGDSSYEQYF. The chain uses TRBV7-8 and TRBJ2-7, with D possibly being TRBD1 or TRBD2 (5 bases each). There are 15 residues in the CDR3. Trimming pared 1 base from V and 1 base from J, leaving 11 bases between. Germline values: CDR1 SGHVS, CDR2 FQNEAQ.

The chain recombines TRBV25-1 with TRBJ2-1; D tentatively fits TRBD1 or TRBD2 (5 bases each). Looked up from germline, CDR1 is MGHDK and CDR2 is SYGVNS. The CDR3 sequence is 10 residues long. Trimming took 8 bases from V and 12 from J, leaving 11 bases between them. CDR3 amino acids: CASAPRGQFF. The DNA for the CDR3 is TGTGCCAGCGCCCCGAGGGGGCAGTTCTTC.

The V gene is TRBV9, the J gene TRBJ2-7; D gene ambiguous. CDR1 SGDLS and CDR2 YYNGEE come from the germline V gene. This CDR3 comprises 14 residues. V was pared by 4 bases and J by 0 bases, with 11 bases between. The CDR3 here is CASSPNTLSYEQYF. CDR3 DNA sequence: TGTGCCAGCAGCCCCAATACCCTCTCCTACGAGCAGTACTTC.

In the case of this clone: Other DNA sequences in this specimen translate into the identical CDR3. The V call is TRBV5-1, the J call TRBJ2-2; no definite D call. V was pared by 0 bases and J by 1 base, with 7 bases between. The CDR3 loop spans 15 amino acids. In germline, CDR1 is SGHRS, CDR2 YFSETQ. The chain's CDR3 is CASSLGSLNTGELFF. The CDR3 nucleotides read TGCGCCAGCAGCTTGGGTAGTTTGAACACCGGGGAGCTGTTTTTT.

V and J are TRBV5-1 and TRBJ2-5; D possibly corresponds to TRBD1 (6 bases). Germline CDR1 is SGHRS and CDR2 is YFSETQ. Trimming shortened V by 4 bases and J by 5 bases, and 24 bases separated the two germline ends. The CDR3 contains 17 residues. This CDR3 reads CASSPRLGAGVGETQYF. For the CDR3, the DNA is TGCGCCAGCAGCCCCCGGCTCGGGGCAGGGGTAGGGGAGACCCAGTACTTC.

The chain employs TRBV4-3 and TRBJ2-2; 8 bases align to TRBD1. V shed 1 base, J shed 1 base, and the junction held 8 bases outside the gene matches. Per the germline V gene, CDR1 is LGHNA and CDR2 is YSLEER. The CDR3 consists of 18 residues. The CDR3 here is CASSQGLGTGRNTGELFF. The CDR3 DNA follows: TGCGCCAGCAGCCAAGGTCTCGGGACAGGCAGGAACACCGGGGAGCTGTTTTTT.